This T cell receptor beta chain was found in a study of blood T cell repertoires in COVID-19. Study-level information: COVID-19 samples, acute and convalescent, were from the United States, Italy and Spain.

In the authors' workflow: The assay estimated nucleated cells by amplifying reference gene primers. The table came from immunoSEQ multiplex PCR; TCRdb's copy has only in-frame clones and leaves some out. That table is the source of V, J and clone size, and D and trimming were worked out from the DNA. The sample holds approximately 90,000 clones; 90% are singletons and the top ten take about 1.7%. The V end lost 0 bases, the J end lost 4 bases, and 8 bases lay between the germline ends. Germline V gene lookup returns CDR1 SGHRS and CDR2 YFSETQ. This CDR3 has 14 amino acids. The sequence derives from a man aged 60-69 years with acute or convalescent COVID-19. What was sequenced was peripheral blood. The chain recombines TRBV5-1 with TRBJ1-5, with a tentative D call TRBD1 (6 bases). The DNA for the CDR3 is TGCGCCAGCAGCTTGGAGCAGGGGAATCAGCCCCAGCATTTT. Residues: CASSLEQGNQPQHF. Based on the CDR3 plus reference TRBV5-1 and TRBJ1-5, the full variable domain is KAGVTQTPRYLIKTRGQQVTLSCSPISGHRSVSWYQQTPGQGLQFLFEYFSETQRNKGNFPGRFSGRQFSNSRSEMNVSTLELGDSALYLCASSLEQGNQPQHFGDGTRLSIL.